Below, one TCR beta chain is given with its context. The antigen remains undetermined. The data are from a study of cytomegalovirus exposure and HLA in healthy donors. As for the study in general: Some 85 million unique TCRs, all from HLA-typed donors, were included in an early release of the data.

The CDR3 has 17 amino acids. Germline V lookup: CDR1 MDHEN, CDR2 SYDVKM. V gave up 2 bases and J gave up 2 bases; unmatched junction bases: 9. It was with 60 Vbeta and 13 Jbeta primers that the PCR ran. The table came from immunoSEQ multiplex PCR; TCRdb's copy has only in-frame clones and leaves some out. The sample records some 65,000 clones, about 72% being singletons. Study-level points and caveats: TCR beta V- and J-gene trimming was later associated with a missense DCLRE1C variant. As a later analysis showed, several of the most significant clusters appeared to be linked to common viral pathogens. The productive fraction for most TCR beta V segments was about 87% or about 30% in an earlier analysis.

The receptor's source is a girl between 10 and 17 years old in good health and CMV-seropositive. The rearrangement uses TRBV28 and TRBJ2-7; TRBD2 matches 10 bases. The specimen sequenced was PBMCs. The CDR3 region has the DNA TGTGCCAGCAGTTTAAGGCTAGCGGGGGACAAGGCCTACGAGCAGTACTTC. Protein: CASSLRLAGDKAYEQYF.